Reported below is one T cell receptor (beta chain). This entry belongs to a study of CD8 T cells in ankylosing spondylitis. TCRdb re-called the 5' RACE reads through MiXCR, storing one row per CDR3 protein. The data show 380,000 or so distinct CDR3 sequences, 20% to 25% seen once. With V trimmed by 0 bases and J by 5 bases, 2 bases remained unmatched. The CDR3 is 15 residues long. Germline V CDR1 and CDR2: MGHRA, YSYEKL. The specimen was blood, either unsorted or a sorted T cell fraction (not recorded which). The chain combines TRBV4-1 with TRBJ2-3, with 10 bases aligning to TRBD2. The receptor was isolated from a male donor with ankylosing spondylitis or in good health (not recorded which). CDR3: CASSQELAGRDTQYF. Here the CDR3 DNA reads TGCGCCAGCAGCCAAGAACTAGCGGGGAGAGATACGCAGTATTTT.